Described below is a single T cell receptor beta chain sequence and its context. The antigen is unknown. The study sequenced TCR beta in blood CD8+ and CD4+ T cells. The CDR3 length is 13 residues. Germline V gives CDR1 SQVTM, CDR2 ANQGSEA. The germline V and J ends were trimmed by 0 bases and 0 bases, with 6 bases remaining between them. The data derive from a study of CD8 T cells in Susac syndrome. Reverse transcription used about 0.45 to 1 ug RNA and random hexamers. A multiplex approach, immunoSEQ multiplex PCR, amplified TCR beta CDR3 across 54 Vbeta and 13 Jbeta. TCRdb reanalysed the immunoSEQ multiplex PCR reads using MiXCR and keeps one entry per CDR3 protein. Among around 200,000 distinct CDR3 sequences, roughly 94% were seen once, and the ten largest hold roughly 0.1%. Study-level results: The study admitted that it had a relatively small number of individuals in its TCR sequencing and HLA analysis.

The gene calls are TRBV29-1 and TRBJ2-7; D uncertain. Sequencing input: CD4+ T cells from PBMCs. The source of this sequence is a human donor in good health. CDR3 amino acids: CSVEDGSSYEQYF. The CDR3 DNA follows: TGCAGCGTTGAAGACGGCAGCTCCTACGAGCAGTACTTC.